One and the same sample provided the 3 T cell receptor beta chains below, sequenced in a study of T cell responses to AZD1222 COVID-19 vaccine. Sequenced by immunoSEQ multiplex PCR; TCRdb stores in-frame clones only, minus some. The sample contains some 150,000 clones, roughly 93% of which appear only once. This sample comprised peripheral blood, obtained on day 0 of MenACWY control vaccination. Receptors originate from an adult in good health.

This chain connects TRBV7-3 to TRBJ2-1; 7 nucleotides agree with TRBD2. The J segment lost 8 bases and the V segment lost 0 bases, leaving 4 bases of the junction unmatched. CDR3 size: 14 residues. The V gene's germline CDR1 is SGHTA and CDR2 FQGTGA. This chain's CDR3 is CASSLTGGPDEQFF. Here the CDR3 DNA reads TGTGCCAGCAGCTTAACGGGAGGGCCCGATGAGCAGTTCTTC.

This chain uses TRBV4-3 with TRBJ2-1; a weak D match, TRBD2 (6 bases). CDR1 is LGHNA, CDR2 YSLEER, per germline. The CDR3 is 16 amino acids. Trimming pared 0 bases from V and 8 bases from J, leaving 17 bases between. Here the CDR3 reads CASSQDRLARPHEQFF. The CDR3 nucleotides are TGCGCCAGCAGCCAAGATCGGCTAGCGAGACCCCATGAGCAGTTCTTC.

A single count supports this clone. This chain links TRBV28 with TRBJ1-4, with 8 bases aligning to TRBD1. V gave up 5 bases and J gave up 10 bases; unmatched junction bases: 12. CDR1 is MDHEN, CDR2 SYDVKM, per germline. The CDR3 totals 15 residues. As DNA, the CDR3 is TGTGCCAGCAGTCCCTGGACAGGGAGTAACGGAAAACTGTTTTTT. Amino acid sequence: CASSPWTGSNGKLFF.